These T cell receptor beta chains were read from a single sample in a study of vaccination and CD4 T cells after COVID-19. TCRdb called the PCR reads again in MiXCR, with one record for every CDR3 protein. The table has about 16,000 distinct CDR3 sequences, approximately 40% seen once. No antigen has been identified for these receptors. Specimen: CD4+ T cells from blood, cultured in vitro, collected before SARS-CoV-2 vaccination. The receptors derive from a human donor who received a COVID-19 vaccine. The CDR3 runs from the conserved cysteine through the conserved F or W. The order of the fields is J gene, D gene, clone size, V gene, CDR3 DNA, CDR3 protein. D genes are given only for firm matches. Expanded clones get a size class; other rows say once, few or many, or leave the size out.

TRBJ1-6 TRBD1 medium-sized TRBV11-2 TGTGCCAGCAGCTTTTACGGGACAGATAATTCACCCCTCCACTTT CASSFYGTDNSPLHF
TRBJ1-1 - - TRBV18 TGTGCCAGCTCACCCGACCAGGGAACTGAAGCTTTCTTT CASSPDQGTEAFF
TRBJ1-3 - - TRBV6-1 TGTGCCAGCAGTGAAGTTCGGGGCCCCTCTGGAAACACCATATATTTT CASSEVRGPSGNTIYF
TRBJ1-4 - - TRBV30 TGTGCCTGGAGTGTTGGGGGCCAGGGGCAAGAAAAACTGTTTTTT CAWSVGGQGQEKLFF
TRBJ1-5 - - TRBV6-1 TGTGCCAGCAGTGACCCGGGCAGGGCTCAGCCCCAGCATTTT CASSDPGRAQPQHF
TRBJ2-7 TRBD2 - TRBV7-2 TGTGCCAGCAGCTTAGGGCTAGCGGAGAGAGGCGAGCAGTACTTC CASSLGLAERGEQYF
TRBJ1-5 - - TRBV2 TGTGCCAGCAGGGCCGACAGTAATCAGCCCCAGCATTTT CASRADSNQPQHF
TRBJ2-7 - - TRBV6-1 TGTGCCAGCAGGACCACATTGATCTCCTACGAGCAGTACTTC CASRTTLISYEQYF
TRBJ2-1 TRBD2 - TRBV7-6 TGTGCCAGCAGCTCAAGGGCTAGATCTAGCGGGGAGAACAATGAGCAGTTCTTC CASSSRARSSGENNEQFF
TRBJ2-4 - - TRBV7-9 TGTGCCAGCAGCACGGCTACTCCCGCCAAAAACATTCAGTACTTC CASSTATPAKNIQYF
TRBJ2-5 - few TRBV6-2/TRBV6-3 TGTGCCAGCAGTTACCAAGAGACCCAGTACTTC CASSYQETQYF
TRBJ1-5 - few TRBV24-1 TGTGCCACCGGTAGGGACGGGGTTCGTCCCCAGCATTTT CATGRDGVRPQHF
TRBJ1-2 TRBD1 few TRBV2 TGTGCCAGCAGGGGACCAGGGACAGGGTATGGCTACACCTTC CASRGPGTGYGYTF
TRBJ2-3 - - TRBV6-1 TGTGCCATATCTTGGACTCTGTACACAGATACGCAGTATTTT CAISWTLYTDTQYF
TRBJ2-4 - - TRBV6-1 TGTGCCAGCAGGACCGTTACAGGGAAAGGAAACATTCAGTACTTC CASRTVTGKGNIQYF
TRBJ2-5 TRBD1 - TRBV20-1 TGCAGTGCCCCCAGGACAGGGGAGGGGACCCAGTACTTC CSAPRTGEGTQYF
TRBJ2-2 - few TRBV30 TGTGCCTCTACAGGGCGAACCGGGGAGCTGTTTTTT CASTGRTGELFF
TRBJ2-3 TRBD2 - TRBV6-1 TGTGCCAGCAGATTAGCGGGGGGGCCAGATACGCAGTATTTT CASRLAGGPDTQYF
TRBJ2-1 - - TRBV7-8 TGTGCCAGCAGCCACGATAGTCTGTTCTTC CASSHDSLFF
TRBJ2-5 - - TRBV20-1 TGCAGTGCTAGAGATCCGTCTAGTATTTCCCAAGAGACCCAGTACTTC CSARDPSSISQETQYF
TRBJ1-5 - - TRBV6-1 TGTGCCAGCAGTGAAAGGTGGCAGGGCAGGGAGCATTTT CASSERWQGREHF
TRBJ2-1 TRBD1 few TRBV20-1 TGCAGTGCTAGAGTGGGGACAGGGTCACTAAATGAGCAGTTCTTC CSARVGTGSLNEQFF
TRBJ2-3 TRBD1 few TRBV20-1 TGCAGTGCTTCCGGGACAGGGGGCTTCACAGATACGCAGTATTTT CSASGTGGFTDTQYF
TRBJ1-6 - - TRBV20-1 TGCAGTGCTAGAGTATCAGGAGGTGGTTCACCCCTCCACTTT CSARVSGGGSPLHF
TRBJ1-1 - - TRBV2 TGTGCCAGCAGTGAGGGCGGGAACACTGAAGCTTTCTTT CASSEGGNTEAFF
TRBJ2-7 TRBD1 - TRBV27 TGTGCCAGCAGTATCCGACAGGGGCCGTACGAGCAGTACTTC CASSIRQGPYEQYF
TRBJ2-2 - few TRBV6-1 TGTGCCAGCAGTGAAGCGCTATATGGGCGCGGGGAGCTGTTTTTT CASSEALYGRGELFF
TRBJ1-1 TRBD1 - TRBV6-1 TGTGCCAGCAGTCCTCCAGGGGGCGGGACTGAAGCTTTCTTT CASSPPGGGTEAFF
TRBJ1-2 - few TRBV5-4 TGTGCCAGCAGCTTGATCGGGGATAACTATGGCTACACCTTC CASSLIGDNYGYTF
TRBJ1-4 - few TRBV7-9 TGTGCCAGCAGCTCTTCAGGGATGGATGAAAAACTGTTTTTT CASSSSGMDEKLFF
TRBJ1-2 - once TRBV11-3 TGTGCCAGCAGCTTAGGGGGGGCAGGCGCGTATGGCTACACCTTC CASSLGGAGAYGYTF
TRBJ2-1 - - TRBV6-4 TGTGCCAGCGTCGGAAGGGGCCCTTCCTACAATGAGCAGTTCTTC CASVGRGPSYNEQFF
TRBJ1-1 - - TRBV2 TGTGCCAGCAGGACGGACAGTCCCGGCGCTGAAGCTTTCTTT CASRTDSPGAEAFF
TRBJ2-7 TRBD2 - TRBV2 TGTGCCAGCAGGACTAGCGGGGGGTCCTACGAGCAGTACTTC CASRTSGGSYEQYF
TRBJ1-1 - few TRBV2 TGTGCCAGCAGTGGCCAGGGCGGGGTAGGGACTGAAGCTTTCTTT CASSGQGGVGTEAFF
TRBJ2-1 - few TRBV5-4 TGTGCCAGCAGCCCCGGCCTCCCGACCTACAATGAGCAGTTCTTC CASSPGLPTYNEQFF
TRBJ2-3 - - TRBV12-3/TRBV12-4 TGTGCCAGCAGTTTATCAGGGTTTGCAGATACGCAGTATTTT CASSLSGFADTQYF
TRBJ1-6 TRBD1 few TRBV6-1 TGTGCCAGCAGATCGACAGGGGGGAATTCACCCCTCCACTTT CASRSTGGNSPLHF
TRBJ1-3 - - TRBV7-9 TGTGCCAGCAGCTTAGATAGGGGAAACACCATATATTTT CASSLDRGNTIYF
TRBJ2-5 - - TRBV7-6 TGTGCCAGCAGCTTAACCGCAGGGAGGGAGACCCAGTACTTC CASSLTAGRETQYF
TRBJ1-4 - - TRBV19 TGTGCCAGTAGTTCGGGAGGAACAACTAATGAAAAACTGTTTTTT CASSSGGTTNEKLFF
TRBJ2-1 TRBD2 - TRBV7-3 TGTGCCAGCAGCCGAACTCAAGCGGGGGTCAATGAGCAGTTCTTC CASSRTQAGVNEQFF
TRBJ1-1 TRBD1 once TRBV5-3 TGTGCCAGCAGGAGTCAGGGGGGGGCTGAAGCTTTCTTT CASRSQGGAEAFF
TRBJ1-2 - medium-sized TRBV6-5 TGTGCCAGCAGTTACGATGGGCAGGGAGTCTATGGCTACACCTTC CASSYDGQGVYGYTF
TRBJ1-2 - few TRBV10-2 TGCGCCAGCAGTGAGAGGGAAGGTGTAATGGGCTACACCTTC CASSEREGVMGYTF
TRBJ2-3 TRBD1 few TRBV19 TGTGCCAGTAGTAATAGGGGGCGCGAAGGCACAGATACGCAGTATTTT CASSNRGREGTDTQYF
TRBJ2-1 TRBD1 - TRBV6-1 TGTGCCAGCAGTGAACTACAGGGGGCGAGAGATGAGCAGTTCTTC CASSELQGARDEQFF
TRBJ1-4 - few TRBV7-2 TGTGCCAGCAGCCGCGGACCGGCAGGGGAAAAACTGTTTTTT CASSRGPAGEKLFF
TRBJ1-5 - - TRBV7-8 TGTGCCAGCAGCCCCAGGGGTACAGGACCTCCTAGCAATCAGCCCCAGCATTTT CASSPRGTGPPSNQPQHF
TRBJ1-6 - few TRBV6-5 TGTGCCAGCAGTTCCGGCCCCGGGACGTCAAATTCACCCCTCCACTTT CASSSGPGTSNSPLHF
TRBJ2-7 - - TRBV10-3 TGTGCCATCAGTGACGGGCGGCGGGCCTACGAGCAGTACTTC CAISDGRRAYEQYF
TRBJ1-4 TRBD1 - TRBV6-5 TGTGCCAGCAGTTCCCGGACAGGGCGCTCTGAAAAACTGTTTTTT CASSSRTGRSEKLFF
TRBJ2-7 - - TRBV19 TGTGCCAGTAGTATAGTAGGGGAGACAGGTCACCTCTACGAGCAGTACTTC CASSIVGETGHLYEQYF